This entry lists 15 T cell receptor beta chains sequenced from one sample in a study of graft-versus-host responses after intestinal transplantation. No antigens are known for them. TCRdb's table, derived via immunoSEQ multiplex PCR, lists solely in-frame clones and lacks some. The data show about 90,000 clones, with less than 95% seen just once and approximately 0.32% held by the top ten. The specimen comprised unstimulated CD4+ T cells sorted from spleen or lymph node cells, sampled before transplant. All receptors come from a human donor who was the organ donor for an intestinal transplant.

In its sample, this clone was seen once. This rearrangement joins TRBV28 to TRBJ2-1; 14 nucleotides match TRBD2. V gave up 1 base and J gave up 4 bases; unmatched junction bases: 12. Germline lookup yields CDR1 MDHEN and CDR2 SYDVKM. CDR3 length: 20 residues. CDR3 nucleotide sequence: TGTGCCAGCAGTTTATCTGGACTAGCGGGAGGTTCCCATATTTACAATGAGCAGTTCTTC. Residues: CASSLSGLAGGSHIYNEQFF.

This sequence joins TRBV5-4 and TRBJ2-3; TRBD1 is a possible D gene (6 bases). The CDR3 is made up of 15 amino acids. Per the germline V gene, CDR1 is SGHNT and CDR2 is YYREEE (reference sequence). The V end was cut by 0 bases, the J end by 3 bases, with 11 bases between. The CDR3 here is CASSLVGAQTDTQYF. CDR3 sequence (DNA): TGTGCCAGCAGCTTGGTGGGGGCCCAAACAGATACGCAGTATTTT.

This sequence joins TRBV19 and TRBJ2-7; 9 nucleotides align to TRBD2. Trimming cost V 4 bases and J 5 bases; bases outside gene matches: 12. Germline-derived CDR1 and CDR2 are LNHDA and SQIVND (reference sequence). The CDR3 sequence is 16 residues long. The chain's CDR3 is CASSTGLAMVKHEQYF. CDR3 DNA sequence: TGTGCCAGTAGTACGGGACTAGCTATGGTAAAGCACGAGCAGTACTTC.

This clone was seen a single time. The V gene is TRBV10-3, the J gene TRBJ1-1; 11 positions match TRBD1. The J segment lost 10 bases and the V segment lost 5 bases, leaving 6 bases of the junction unmatched. This CDR3 is built from 13 residues. Germline V gene sequence: CDR1 ENHRY, CDR2 SYGVKD. The CDR3 bases are TGTGCCATCAGTCCGGACAGGGGGCAGGGAGCTTTCTTT. Encoded protein: CAISPDRGQGAFF.

V usage is TRBV14 and J usage is TRBJ1-1; D ambiguous. The CDR3 totals 13 residues. V dropped 5 bases and J dropped 1 base, with 8 bases sitting between them. In germline, CDR1 is SGHDN, CDR2 FVKESK. Here the CDR3 DNA reads TGTGCCAGCAGCTCGACAAGGAACACTGAAGCTTTCTTT. It is translated as CASSSTRNTEAFF.

V gene TRBV4-1 combines with J gene TRBJ1-1, with a weak D call TRBD1 (5 bases). Germline-derived CDR1 and CDR2 are MGHRA and YSYEKL. The CDR3 sequence is 17 residues long. V shed 0 bases and J shed 5 bases, with 19 bases lying between them. CDR3 bases: TGCGCCAGCAGCCAAGAACTTGTCCTGGCAGGGAAGACTGAAGCTTTCTTT. Translation: CASSQELVLAGKTEAFF.

The rearrangement links TRBV7-8 to TRBJ2-7; 9 nucleotides line up with TRBD2. This CDR3 is 16 amino acids long. Germline V gene lookup returns CDR1 SGHVS and CDR2 FQNEAQ. V dropped 1 base and J dropped 2; count of bases not matched to a gene: 6. The CDR3 loop reads CASSLVSSGGTYEQYF. In nucleotides, the CDR3 is TGTGCCAGCAGCTTAGTTAGTAGCGGGGGAACCTACGAGCAGTACTTC. Complete variable domain (other parts from reference TRBV7-8 and TRBJ2-7): GAGVSQSPRYKVAKRGQDVALRCDPISGHVSLFWYQQALGQGPEFLTYFQNEAQLDKSGLPSDRFFAERPEGSVSTLKIQRTQQEDSAVYLCASSLVSSGGTYEQYFGPGTRLTVT.

The chain is built from TRBV7-6 and TRBJ2-2; a possible D gene is TRBD2 (7 bases). Trimming took off 7 bases at V and 2 bases at J, with 17 bases between the two ends. The CDR3 is 16 amino acids. Germline lookup yields CDR1 SGHVS and CDR2 FNYEAQ. CDR3 region: CASNLFGGLNTGELFF. CDR3 coding DNA: TGTGCCAGCAACTTGTTCGGGGGGCTAAACACCGGGGAGCTGTTTTTT.

The chain carries TRBV4-2 and TRBJ1-3; TRBD1 might be the D (5 bases). V lost 0 bases, J lost 7 bases, and 19 bases lay in between. In germline, CDR1 is LGHNA, CDR2 YNFKEQ. The CDR3 consists of 17 residues. CDR3 region: CASSQEGLGVEENTIYF. The CDR3 nucleotides read TGTGCCAGCAGCCAAGAAGGACTAGGGGTGGAAGAGAACACCATATATTTT.

Concerning this clone: The germline gene is not matched at one end of the junction; a read error may be the cause. This chain uses TRBV4-1 with TRBJ2-5; 8 bases are a match to TRBD2. Germline CDR1 reads MGHRA; CDR2 reads YSYEKL. CDR3 size: 15 residues. CDR3 sequence: CASSQESGGQGTQYF. The CDR3 DNA follows: TGCGCCAGCAGCCAGGAAAGCGGGGGACAAGGGACCCAGTACTTC.

This clone was recorded only once. The V and J genes are TRBV4-2 and TRBJ2-1; the match to TRBD1 covers 10 bases. This CDR3 spans 18 amino acids. From germline, CDR1 is LGHNA and CDR2 YNFKEQ. Unmatched junction bases numbered 11, after V lost 4 bases and J lost 2 bases. Here the CDR3 reads CASSPREQDRGTYNEQFF. The CDR3 nucleotides read TGTGCCAGCAGCCCAAGAGAACAGGACAGGGGGACCTACAATGAGCAGTTCTTC.

The CDR3 loop reads CASSLSGFPQHF. For the CDR3, the DNA is TGTGCCAGCAGTTTATCGGGATTTCCCCAGCATTTT. The chain carries TRBV28 and TRBJ1-5; D gene unclear. Deletions cut 1 base from V and 10 bases from J, with 8 bases between. The CDR3 covers 12 residues. Germline V gene sequence: CDR1 MDHEN, CDR2 SYDVKM.

In nucleotides, the CDR3 is TGTGCCAGCAGTCTGAAGACAGGAAACTATGGCTACACCTTC. Its protein product is CASSLKTGNYGYTF. The chain couples TRBV2 to TRBJ1-2; TRBD1 is a possible D gene (6 bases). Germline CDR1 SNHLY, CDR2 FYNNEI. The CDR3 is 14 amino acids. Trimming shortened V by 5 bases and J by 2 bases, and 12 bases separated the two germline ends.

As DNA, the CDR3 is TGTGCCAGCCGTTCCCCCCGGGACACCACTGAAGCTTTCTTT. Its translation: CASRSPRDTTEAFF. V is TRBV25-1 and J is TRBJ1-1; a weak D match, TRBD1 (6 bases). Germline V gene data show CDR1 as MGHDK and CDR2 as SYGVNS. Deletions cut 8 bases from V and 4 bases from J, with 17 bases between. The CDR3 has 14 amino acids.

The genes are TRBV9 and TRBJ1-3; D uncertain. Deletions cut 0 bases from V and 6 bases from J, with 16 bases between. The length of the CDR3 is 16 residues. Germline assignment: CDR1 SGDLS and CDR2 YYNGEE. In nucleotides, the CDR3 is TGTGCCAGCAGCGTAGCCGGAGGGCCTTTAGTAAACACCATATATTTT. This codes for CASSVAGGPLVNTIYF.